This T cell receptor (beta chain) comes out of a study of shared clonotypes between healthy human individuals. Sequencing used immunoSEQ multiplex PCR; TCRdb keeps in-frame clones, though not all of them. The data contain some 550,000 clones, around 97% of them seen just once; the ten biggest clones take up 0.045% to 0.07%. The CDR3 contains 15 residues. Germline-derived CDR1 and CDR2 are MGHDK and SYGVNS. The TCR sequence derives from a woman younger than 45 in good health. The chain recombines TRBV25-1 with TRBJ2-5, with D perhaps being TRBD1 or TRBD2 (5 bases each). The DNA end is more similar to TRBJ2-7, so the J call may be wrong. The material sequenced was naive CD4+ T cells sorted from blood. Subset of the sample: CD45RA+ positively selected. CDR3 DNA sequence: TGTGCCAGCAGTGACTATGGGACGGGGACCTACGAGCAGTACTTC. Translation: CASSDYGTGTYEQYF.